This is a list of T cell receptor beta chains from one sample in a study of blood T cell repertoires in COVID-19. Produced via immunoSEQ multiplex PCR; TCRdb's table is partial and in-frame only. The sample lists fewer than 500,000 clones; around nine tenths were seen once. Sequencing used PBMCs or T cells enriched from blood (not recorded which). The receptors were sampled from a woman between 25 and 40 years old with acute COVID-19. Both conserved end residues are part of each CDR3. The D gene is left open where the match is weak. Clone size is stated in some rows and not others, as once, few, many or a class when expanded.

V	J	size	D	CDR3	DNA
TRBV7-2	TRBJ2-1	.	TRBD2	CASSLAGLAIDEQFF	TGTGCCAGCAGCTTGGCGGGACTAGCGATCGATGAGCAGTTCTTC
TRBV9	TRBJ1-3	.	.	CASSPSVNSGNTIYF	TGTGCCAGCAGCCCCAGCGTGAACTCTGGAAACACCATATATTTT
TRBV28	TRBJ1-3	.	TRBD1	CASSTMQQGTYGNTIYF	TGTGCCAGCAGTACGATGCAACAGGGGACTTATGGAAACACCATATATTTT
TRBV23-1	TRBJ1-1	.	.	CASRGRRDTEAFF	TGCGCCAGCAGAGGTCGGAGGGACACTGAAGCTTTCTTT
TRBV6-5	TRBJ2-6	once	TRBD1	CASRLDRAGANVLTF	TGTGCCAGCAGATTGGACAGGGCTGGGGCCAACGTCCTGACTTTC
TRBV25-1	TRBJ2-7	.	TRBD1	CASRKTGGSYEQYF	TGTGCCAGCAGAAAAACAGGGGGCTCCTACGAGCAGTACTTC
TRBV3-1/TRBV3-2	TRBJ1-1	.	.	CASSQVEGNTEAFF	TGTGCCAGCAGCCAAGTTGAGGGGAACACTGAAGCTTTCTTT
TRBV9	TRBJ2-6	.	TRBD1	CASSLRDRVSSGANVLTF	TGTGCCAGCAGCCTCCGGGACAGGGTTAGCTCTGGGGCCAACGTCCTGACTTTC
TRBV6-2/TRBV6-3	TRBJ2-7	once	.	CASSPPVSWSSYEQYF	TGTGCCAGCAGCCCCCCCGTAAGTTGGAGCTCCTACGAGCAGTACTTC
TRBV18	TRBJ1-3	.	TRBD1	CASSPPPGGTGNTIYF	TGTGCCAGCTCACCACCGCCAGGGGGAACTGGAAACACCATATATTTT
TRBV20-1	TRBJ1-1	.	.	CSVSLNTEAFF	TGCAGTGTAAGCTTGAACACTGAAGCTTTCTTT
TRBV27	TRBJ2-1	.	TRBD2	CASSLGGGSYNEQFF	TGTGCCAGCAGTTTAGGGGGGGGGTCCTACAATGAGCAGTTCTTC
TRBV27	TRBJ1-2	.	.	CASSFVPGYDGYTF	TGTGCCAGCAGTTTTGTCCCAGGGTATGATGGCTACACCTTC
TRBV9	TRBJ1-2	.	.	CASSARTGRYGYTF	TGTGCCAGCAGCGCGCGTACAGGTCGCTATGGCTACACCTTC
TRBV19	TRBJ2-1	once	.	CASSIPGYNEQFF	TGTGCCAGTAGTATTCCGGGCTACAATGAGCAGTTCTTC
TRBV27	TRBJ2-3	.	TRBD1	CASRDRGADTQYF	TGTGCCAGCAGGGACAGGGGTGCAGATACGCAGTATTTT
TRBV7-2	TRBJ1-1	.	TRBD1	CASSSIQGFEAFF	TGTGCCAGCAGCTCGATACAGGGGTTCGAAGCTTTCTTT
TRBV6-5	TRBJ1-1	once	.	CASRLSTEAFF	TGTGCCAGCCGTTTGAGCACTGAAGCTTTCTTT
TRBV7-9	TRBJ1-6	.	TRBD1	CASSTSGGRNSPLHF	TGTGCCAGCAGCACTTCAGGGGGCAGGAATTCACCCCTCCACTTT
TRBV6-2/TRBV6-3	TRBJ2-7	.	.	CASSYRPREASYEQYF	TGTGCCAGCAGCTATCGACCCAGGGAAGCGTCCTACGAGCAGTACTTC
TRBV18	TRBJ2-5	.	.	CASSLQTKETQYF	TGTGCCAGCTCACTACAGACAAAAGAGACCCAGTACTTC
TRBV12-3/TRBV12-4	TRBJ1-6	.	.	CASYTLHF	TGTGCCAGCTACACCCTCCACTTT
TRBV4-3	TRBJ2-3	once	.	CASSQGMWGEQYF	TGCGCCAGCAGCCAAGGGATGTGGGGGGAGCAGTATTTT
TRBV11-2	TRBJ2-7	.	.	CASSLVYYEQYF	TGTGCCAGCAGCTTAGTATACTACGAGCAGTACTTC
TRBV29-1	TRBJ1-1	.	.	CSVEEVAGTEAFF	TGCAGCGTTGAAGAGGTTGCGGGCACTGAAGCTTTCTTT
TRBV7-3	TRBJ1-5	.	TRBD1	CASSQGQPNQPQHF	TGTGCCAGCAGCCAGGGACAGCCCAATCAGCCCCAGCATTTT
TRBV4-1	TRBJ2-3	.	.	CASSLGGPETQYF	TGCGCCAGCAGCCTCGGGGGGCCTGAGACGCAGTATTTT
TRBV11-3	TRBJ2-1	once	.	CASSLGSSYNEQFF	TGTGCCAGCAGCTTAGGCAGCTCCTACAATGAGCAGTTCTTC
TRBV5-1	TRBJ1-1	.	.	CASSLGRAETEAFF	TGCGCCAGCAGCTTGGGGCGGGCGGAAACTGAAGCTTTCTTT
TRBV28	TRBJ1-5	.	TRBD1	CASSSGAGGTVGGNQPQHF	TGTGCCAGCAGCTCAGGGGCAGGGGGTACAGTTGGCGGCAATCAGCCCCAGCATTTT
TRBV2	TRBJ1-6	.	TRBD1	CASSEVGTVVSPLHF	TGTGCCAGCAGTGAAGTAGGGACAGTAGTTTCACCCCTCCACTTT
TRBV12-3/TRBV12-4	TRBJ1-1	.	.	CASSFLGTEAFF	TGTGCCAGCAGTTTTCTCGGCACTGAAGCTTTCTTT
TRBV5-4	TRBJ2-1	.	.	CASSFWGDDEQFF	TGTGCCAGCAGCTTTTGGGGGGATGATGAGCAGTTCTTC
TRBV24-1	TRBJ2-1	.	.	CATDTGLTNEQFF	TGTGCCACCGACACTGGGTTGACCAATGAGCAGTTCTTC
TRBV9	TRBJ2-2	.	.	CASSVGRGPTGELFF	TGTGCCAGCAGCGTGGGGCGGGGGCCCACCGGGGAGCTGTTTTTT
TRBV25-1	TRBJ1-1	once	TRBD1	CASSESTGQYTEAFF	TGTGCCAGCAGTGAATCGACAGGGCAGTATACTGAAGCTTTCTTT
TRBV25-1	TRBJ2-3	.	TRBD2	CASRPKTSGGTDTQYF	TGTGCCAGCAGGCCGAAGACTAGCGGGGGGACAGATACGCAGTATTTT
TRBV7-2	TRBJ1-5	few	.	CASSPDPSGEPQHF	TGTGCCAGCAGCCCGGACCCCTCGGGGGAGCCCCAGCATTTT
TRBV7-2	TRBJ2-4	.	TRBD1	CASSVTGGLQYF	TGTGCCAGCAGCGTGACAGGGGGCCTTCAGTACTTC
TRBV6-2/TRBV6-3	TRBJ1-4	.	TRBD1	CASSYLTGLREKLFF	TGTGCCAGCAGTTACCTGACAGGGTTACGTGAAAAACTGTTTTTT
TRBV5-5	TRBJ1-1	.	TRBD1	CASSREGQGLTTPNTEAFF	TGTGCCAGCAGCAGGGAGGGACAGGGACTCACTACCCCGAACACTGAAGCTTTCTTT
TRBV7-6	TRBJ2-3	.	.	CASSFPGGTDTQYF	TGTGCCAGCAGCTTTCCCGGGGGCACAGATACGCAGTATTTT
TRBV5-5	TRBJ1-1	.	.	CASRRNTEAFF	TGTGCCAGCAGGAGGAACACTGAAGCTTTCTTT
TRBV4-3	TRBJ2-3	.	TRBD2	CASSQELAGYTDTQYF	TGCGCCAGCAGCCAAGAACTAGCGGGGTACACAGATACGCAGTATTTT
TRBV27	TRBJ2-1	.	TRBD1	CASSLPGTARAGQFF	TGTGCCAGCAGTTTGCCCGGGACAGCGAGGGCCGGGCAGTTCTTC
TRBV6-1	TRBJ1-4	few	.	CASSGHSFATNEKLFF	TGTGCCAGCAGTGGTCACAGTTTTGCAACTAATGAAAAACTGTTTTTT
TRBV24-1	TRBJ2-1	.	TRBD2	CATSDSSGTYNEQFF	TGTGCCACCAGTGATTCTAGCGGGACGTACAATGAGCAGTTCTTC
TRBV4-1	TRBJ2-7	.	TRBD1	CASSRGQGQDEQYF	TGCGCCAGCAGTCGTGGACAGGGTCAGGACGAGCAGTACTTC
TRBV18	TRBJ1-1	.	.	CASSPSLAGAWTEAFF	TGTGCCAGCTCACCATCGTTGGCGGGGGCCTGGACTGAAGCTTTCTTT
TRBV5-1	TRBJ2-7	.	TRBD2	CASRLEAGGTYEQYF	TGCGCCAGCAGACTGGAAGCGGGGGGCACCTACGAGCAGTACTTC
TRBV18	TRBJ1-1	.	TRBD1	CASSPIQGANTEAFF	TGTGCCAGCTCACCAATTCAGGGGGCTAACACTGAAGCTTTCTTT
TRBV4-2	TRBJ1-3	once	.	CASSLGGTGLGNTIYF	TGTGCCAGCAGCCTTGGAGGCACAGGGCTCGGAAACACCATATATTTT
TRBV7-2	TRBJ2-1	once	TRBD2	CASSLAGAGGKDEQFF	TGTGCCAGCAGCTTAGCGGGCGCGGGGGGTAAAGATGAGCAGTTCTTC
TRBV14	TRBJ1-2	.	.	CASSLAGEDYGYTF	TGTGCCAGCAGCCTGGCGGGGGAAGACTATGGCTACACCTTC
TRBV2	TRBJ1-2	.	.	CASSETPSGYTF	TGTGCCAGCAGCGAAACTCCATCGGGCTACACCTTC
TRBV2	TRBJ2-4	.	TRBD1	CASRKAGGRDIQYF	TGTGCCAGCAGGAAAGCAGGGGGCCGGGACATTCAGTACTTC
TRBV19	TRBJ1-1	.	.	CASSERATEAFF	TGTGCCAGTAGCGAGAGGGCCACTGAAGCTTTCTTT
TRBV5-4	TRBJ2-2	.	TRBD2	CASSSKSGGVAGELFF	TGTGCCAGCAGTTCCAAAAGCGGGGGGGTAGCCGGGGAGCTGTTTTTT
TRBV25-1	TRBJ1-4	.	.	CASTKRRGHRTNEKLFF	TGTGCCAGCACCAAACGACGGGGACACAGAACTAATGAAAAACTGTTTTTT